This T cell receptor beta chain is from a study of blood T cell repertoires in COVID-19. Study-wide background: The United States, Italy and Spain provided the acute and convalescent COVID-19 samples. The analysed material was cDNA or gDNA that came from T cells, B-cell-depleted T cells, or PBMCs.

This clone was detected a few times. CDR1 is SGHRS and CDR2 is YFSETQ in the germline V gene. There are 13 residues in the CDR3. Trimming at V came to 4 bases and at J to 10 bases, leaving 5 bases not matched to a gene. In the authors' workflow: For nucleated cells, counts were estimated from reference gene primer amplification. Produced via immunoSEQ multiplex PCR; TCRdb's table is partial and in-frame only. The DNA gave D and trimming, while V, J and clone size come from that table. The sample holds 96,000 or so clones, 85% to 95% seen once. The chain recombines TRBV5-1 with TRBJ1-6, with 7 positions matching TRBD1. Sequencing used peripheral blood. This sequence was found in a man aged 55 to 70 with acute or convalescent COVID-19. The chain's CDR3 is CASSRDRESPLHF. As DNA, the CDR3 is TGCGCCAGCAGCCGGGACAGAGAATCACCCCTCCACTTT.